The 8 T cell receptor beta chains in this list originate from one sample, sequenced in a study of beta chain features in type 1 diabetes. Expressed TCRB transcripts were sequenced because the entire RNA isolate underwent reverse transcription. The assay was immunoSEQ multiplex PCR, and TCRdb's table has in-frame clones only and misses some. The sample contains about 620,000 clones, about 14% of which appear only once. The sequenced sample was naive CD4+ T cells from blood. These receptors were taken from a man aged 18 to 29 in good health.

The DNA for the CDR3 is TGTGCCAGCAGTTCGGTGCACAGGGGGCGCAGGGAGACCCAGTACTTC. This gives the protein CASSSVHRGRRETQYF. The chain couples TRBV28 to TRBJ2-5; 9 bases are shared with TRBD1. The trim removed 4 bases at V and 5 bases at J, leaving 11 bases unmatched. Germline CDR1 MDHEN, CDR2 SYDVKM. This CDR3 comprises 16 residues.

The chain has TRBV6-1 and TRBJ2-5, with D unclear. V gave up 5 bases and J gave up 4 bases, with 11 bases separating them. The CDR3 covers 13 residues. Germline lookup yields CDR1 MNHNS and CDR2 SASEGT. The CDR3 DNA is TGTGCCAGCAGTCACGTGGTAGGAGAGACCCAGTACTTC. Residues: CASSHVVGETQYF.

The chain has TRBV27 and TRBJ2-2; TRBD1 aligns across 9 bases. This CDR3 is built from 15 residues. Germline CDR1 reads MNHEY; CDR2 reads SMNVEV (reference sequence). J was trimmed by 4 bases and V by 3 bases; bases with no gene match: 3. The CDR3 spells CASSFGTGITGELFF. CDR3 in DNA: TGTGCCAGCAGTTTCGGGACAGGGATCACCGGGGAGCTGTTTTTT.

V gene TRBV19 combines with J gene TRBJ1-5; TRBD1 might be the D (5 bases). The CDR3 consists of 16 residues. The germline V gene has CDR1 LNHDA and CDR2 SQIVND (reference sequence). V lost 3 bases and J lost 3, with 15 bases in between. CDR3 sequence: CASSMAGGGLNQPQHF. The CDR3 DNA follows: TGTGCCAGTAGTATGGCCGGCGGGGGTCTCAATCAGCCCCAGCATTTT.

The sample holds a few counts of this clone. The chain employs TRBV7-6 and TRBJ2-5; D gene unclear. The CDR3 spans 14 residues. CDR1 SGHVS and CDR2 FNYEAQ come from the germline V gene. The V and J ends lost 1 base and 0 bases respectively, with 6 bases between them. The CDR3: CASSLVSNQETQYF. The DNA of the CDR3 is TGTGCCAGCAGCTTAGTCTCGAACCAAGAGACCCAGTACTTC.

There are a few counts of this clone. V gene TRBV4-3 combines with J gene TRBJ2-1; D remains ambiguous. The CDR3 is made up of 17 amino acids. With 1 base removed from V and 0 bases from J, the gap between germline ends came to 13 bases. The germline CDR1 and CDR2 sequences are LGHNA and YSLEER. In DNA, the CDR3 is TGCGCCAGCAGCCAAGCAGTTGTTCCGAGCTCCTACAATGAGCAGTTCTTC. This gives the protein CASSQAVVPSSYNEQFF.

V usage is TRBV27 and J usage is TRBJ2-1, with 10 bases that match TRBD1. CDR1 and CDR2 (germline): MNHEY, SMNVEV (reference sequence). The V gene end was trimmed by 2 bases and the J gene end by 5 bases; junction bases not matched to a gene: 9. The length of the CDR3 is 17 residues. CDR3 sequence: CASSLVSGTGANNEQFF. CDR3 coding DNA: TGTGCCAGCAGTTTAGTCTCCGGGACAGGGGCGAACAATGAGCAGTTCTTC.

This chain uses TRBV9 with TRBJ2-7; D is uncertain. V shed 2 bases and J shed 3 bases, with 9 bases lying between them. The length of the CDR3 is 13 residues. The germline CDR1 and CDR2 sequences are SGDLS and YYNGEE. The CDR3 sequence is CASSVRADYEQYF. The CDR3 coding sequence is TGTGCCAGCAGCGTCCGAGCCGACTACGAGCAGTACTTC.